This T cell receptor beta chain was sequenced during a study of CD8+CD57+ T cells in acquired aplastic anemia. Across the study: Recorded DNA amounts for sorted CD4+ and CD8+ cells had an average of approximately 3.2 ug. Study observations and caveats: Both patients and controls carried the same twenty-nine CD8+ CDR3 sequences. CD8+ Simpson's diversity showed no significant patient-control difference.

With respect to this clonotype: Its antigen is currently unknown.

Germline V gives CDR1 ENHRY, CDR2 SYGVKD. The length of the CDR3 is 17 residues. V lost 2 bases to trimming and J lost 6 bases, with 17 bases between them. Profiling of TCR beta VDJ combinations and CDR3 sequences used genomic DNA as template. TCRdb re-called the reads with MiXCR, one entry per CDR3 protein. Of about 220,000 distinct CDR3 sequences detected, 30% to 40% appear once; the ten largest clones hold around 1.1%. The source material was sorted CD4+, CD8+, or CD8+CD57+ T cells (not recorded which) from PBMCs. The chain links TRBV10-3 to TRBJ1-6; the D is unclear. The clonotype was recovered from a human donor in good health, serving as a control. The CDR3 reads CAISEGEKYGSNSPLHF. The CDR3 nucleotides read TGTGCCATCAGTGAGGGGGAAAAATATGGGAGTAATTCACCCCTCCACTTT.